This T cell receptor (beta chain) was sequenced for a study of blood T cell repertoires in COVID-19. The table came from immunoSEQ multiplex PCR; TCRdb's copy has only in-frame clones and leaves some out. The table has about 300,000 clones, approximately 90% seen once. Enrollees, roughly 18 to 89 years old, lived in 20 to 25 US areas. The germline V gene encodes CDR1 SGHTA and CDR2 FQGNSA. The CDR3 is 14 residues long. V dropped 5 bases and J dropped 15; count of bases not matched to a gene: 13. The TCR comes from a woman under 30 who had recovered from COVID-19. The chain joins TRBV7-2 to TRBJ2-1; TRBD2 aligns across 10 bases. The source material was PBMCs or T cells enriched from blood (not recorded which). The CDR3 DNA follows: TGTGCCAGCAGCCCCGGGGTAGCGGGAGGCCGGACGTTCTTC. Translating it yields CASSPGVAGGRTFF.